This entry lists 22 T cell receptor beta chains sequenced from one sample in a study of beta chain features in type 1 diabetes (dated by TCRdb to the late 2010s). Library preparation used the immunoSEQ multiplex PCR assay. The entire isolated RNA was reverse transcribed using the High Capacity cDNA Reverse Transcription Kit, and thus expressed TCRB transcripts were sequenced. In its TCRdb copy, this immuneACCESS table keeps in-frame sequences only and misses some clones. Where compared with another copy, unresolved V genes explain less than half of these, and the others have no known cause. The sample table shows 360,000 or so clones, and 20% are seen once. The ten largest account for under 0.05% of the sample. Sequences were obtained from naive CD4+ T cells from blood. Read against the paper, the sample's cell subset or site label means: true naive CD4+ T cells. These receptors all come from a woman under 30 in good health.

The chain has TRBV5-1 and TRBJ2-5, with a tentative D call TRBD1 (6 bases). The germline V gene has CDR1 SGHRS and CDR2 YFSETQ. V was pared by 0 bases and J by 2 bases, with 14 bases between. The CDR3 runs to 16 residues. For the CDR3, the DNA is TGCGCCAGCAGCTTGGGCCAGGACAGCAAACAAGAGACCCAGTACTTC. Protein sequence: CASSLGQDSKQETQYF.

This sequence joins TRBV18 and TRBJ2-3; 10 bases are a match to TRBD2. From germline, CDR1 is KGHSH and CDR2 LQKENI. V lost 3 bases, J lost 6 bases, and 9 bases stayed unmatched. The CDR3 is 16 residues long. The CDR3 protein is CASSPGLAGAHDTQYF. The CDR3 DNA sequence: TGTGCCAGCTCACCCGGGCTAGCGGGAGCTCACGATACGCAGTATTTT.

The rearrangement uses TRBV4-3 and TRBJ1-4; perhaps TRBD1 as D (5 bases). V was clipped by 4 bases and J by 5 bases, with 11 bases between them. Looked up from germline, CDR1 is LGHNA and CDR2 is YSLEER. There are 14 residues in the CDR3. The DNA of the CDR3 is TGCGCCAGCAGCCCAGGGCAGATCAATGAAAAACTGTTTTTT. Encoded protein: CASSPGQINEKLFF.

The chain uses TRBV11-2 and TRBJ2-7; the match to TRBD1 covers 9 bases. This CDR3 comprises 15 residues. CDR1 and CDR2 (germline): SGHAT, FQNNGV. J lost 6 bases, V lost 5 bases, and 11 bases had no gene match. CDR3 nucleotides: TGTGCCAGCAGCAAGAATCCGGGACAGGGTCGCGAGCAGTACTTC. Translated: CASSKNPGQGREQYF.

The CDR3 here is CASSFRDYPQETQYF. The CDR3 coding sequence is TGTGCCAGCAGCTTCCGGGACTACCCTCAAGAGACCCAGTACTTC. The rearrangement joins TRBV11-3 to TRBJ2-5; TRBD2 matches at 7 bases. The V gene end was trimmed by 3 bases and the J gene end by 2 bases; junction bases not matched to a gene: 6. CDR3 length equals 15 residues. CDR1 is SGHNT and CDR2 is YENEEA in the germline V gene.

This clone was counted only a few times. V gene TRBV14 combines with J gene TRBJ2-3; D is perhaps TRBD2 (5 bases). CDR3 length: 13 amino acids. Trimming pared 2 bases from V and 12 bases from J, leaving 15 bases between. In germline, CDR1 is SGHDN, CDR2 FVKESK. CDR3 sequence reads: CASSQSRTRRQYF. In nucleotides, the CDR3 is TGTGCCAGCAGCCAATCCAGGACTCGTCGACAGTATTTT.

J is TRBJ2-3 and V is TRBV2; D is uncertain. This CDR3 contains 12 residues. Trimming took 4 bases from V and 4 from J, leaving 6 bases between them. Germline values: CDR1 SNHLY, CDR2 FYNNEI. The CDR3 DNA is TGTGCCAGCAGTGTCGACTCAGATACGCAGTATTTT. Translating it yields CASSVDSDTQYF.

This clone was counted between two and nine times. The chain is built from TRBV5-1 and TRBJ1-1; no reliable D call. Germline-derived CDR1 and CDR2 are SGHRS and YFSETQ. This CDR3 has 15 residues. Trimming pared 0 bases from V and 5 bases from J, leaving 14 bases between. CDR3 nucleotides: TGCGCCAGCAGCTTGGATGCAGGTAGTGGAACTGAAGCTTTCTTT. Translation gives CASSLDAGSGTEAFF.

This chain's CDR3 is CASRERRGDTQYF. In DNA form, the CDR3 reads TGTGCCAGCAGGGAGCGGCGAGGGGATACGCAGTATTTT. V gene TRBV2 combines with J gene TRBJ2-3; maybe TRBD2 (5 bases). Germline-derived CDR1 and CDR2 are SNHLY and FYNNEI. The CDR3 runs to 13 residues. V was cut by 6 bases and J by 6 bases, with 13 bases left in between. Full variable domain (outside the CDR3, taken from reference TRBV2 and TRBJ2-3): EPEVTQTPSHQVTQMGQEVILRCVPISNHLYFYWYRQILGQKVEFLVSFYNNEISEKSEIFDDQFSVERPDGSNFTLKIRSTKLEDSAMYFCASRERRGDTQYFGPGTRLTVL.

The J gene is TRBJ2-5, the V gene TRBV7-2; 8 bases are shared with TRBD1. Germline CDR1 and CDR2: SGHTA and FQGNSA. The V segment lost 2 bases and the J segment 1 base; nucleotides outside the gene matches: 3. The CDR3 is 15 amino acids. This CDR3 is CASSLMGQAQETQYF. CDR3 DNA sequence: TGTGCCAGCAGCTTAATGGGACAGGCCCAAGAGACCCAGTACTTC.

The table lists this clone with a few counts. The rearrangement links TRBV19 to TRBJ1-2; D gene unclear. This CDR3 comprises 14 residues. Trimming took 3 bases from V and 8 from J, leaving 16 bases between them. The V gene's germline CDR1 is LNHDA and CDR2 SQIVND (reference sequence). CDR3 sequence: CASSMMEGKRGYTF. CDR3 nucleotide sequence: TGTGCCAGTAGTATGATGGAGGGAAAACGCGGCTACACCTTC.

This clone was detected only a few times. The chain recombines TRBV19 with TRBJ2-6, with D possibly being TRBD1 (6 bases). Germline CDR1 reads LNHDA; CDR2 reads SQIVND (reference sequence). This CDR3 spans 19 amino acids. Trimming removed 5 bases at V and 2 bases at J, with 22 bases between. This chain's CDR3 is CASSEPGHPRSAGANVLTF. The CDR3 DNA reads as TGTGCCAGTAGTGAACCGGGACATCCTAGGTCGGCTGGGGCCAACGTCCTGACTTTC.

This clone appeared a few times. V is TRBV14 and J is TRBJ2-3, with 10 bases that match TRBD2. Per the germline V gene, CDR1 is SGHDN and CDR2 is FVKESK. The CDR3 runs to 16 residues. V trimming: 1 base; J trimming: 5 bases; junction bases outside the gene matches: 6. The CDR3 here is CASSQVPGLAVDTQYF. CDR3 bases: TGTGCCAGCAGCCAAGTCCCAGGACTAGCGGTAGATACGCAGTATTTT.

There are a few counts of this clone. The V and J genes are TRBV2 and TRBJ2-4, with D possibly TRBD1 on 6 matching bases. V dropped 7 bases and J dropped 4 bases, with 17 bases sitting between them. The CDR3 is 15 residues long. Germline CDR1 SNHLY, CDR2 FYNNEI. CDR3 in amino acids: CASTGQGIRKNIQYF. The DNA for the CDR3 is TGTGCCAGCACGGGGCAGGGGATTCGGAAAAACATTCAGTACTTC.

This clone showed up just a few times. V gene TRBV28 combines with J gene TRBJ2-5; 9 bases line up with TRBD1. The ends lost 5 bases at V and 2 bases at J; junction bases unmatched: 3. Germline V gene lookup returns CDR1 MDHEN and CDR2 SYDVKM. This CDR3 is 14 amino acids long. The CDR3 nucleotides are TGTGCCAGCAGTAACGACAGGGGGCAAGAGACCCAGTACTTC. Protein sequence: CASSNDRGQETQYF.

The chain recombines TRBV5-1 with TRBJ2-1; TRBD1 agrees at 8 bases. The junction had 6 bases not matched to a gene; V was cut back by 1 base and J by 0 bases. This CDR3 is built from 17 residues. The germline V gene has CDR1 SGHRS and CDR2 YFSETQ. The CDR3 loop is CASSLSGTGGSYNEQFF. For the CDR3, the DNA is TGCGCCAGCAGCTTGTCCGGGACAGGAGGCTCCTACAATGAGCAGTTCTTC.

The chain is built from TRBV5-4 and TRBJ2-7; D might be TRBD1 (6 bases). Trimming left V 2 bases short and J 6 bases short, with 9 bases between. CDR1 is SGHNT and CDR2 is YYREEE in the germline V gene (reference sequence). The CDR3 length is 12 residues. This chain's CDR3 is CASSLQGSEQYF. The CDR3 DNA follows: TGTGCCAGCAGCTTACAGGGTTCCGAGCAGTACTTC.

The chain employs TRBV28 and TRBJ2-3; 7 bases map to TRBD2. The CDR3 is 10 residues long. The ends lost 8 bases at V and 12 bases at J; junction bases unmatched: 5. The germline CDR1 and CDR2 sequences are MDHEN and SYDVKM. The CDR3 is CASAGVVQYF. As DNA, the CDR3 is TGTGCCAGCGCGGGAGTTGTACAGTATTTT.

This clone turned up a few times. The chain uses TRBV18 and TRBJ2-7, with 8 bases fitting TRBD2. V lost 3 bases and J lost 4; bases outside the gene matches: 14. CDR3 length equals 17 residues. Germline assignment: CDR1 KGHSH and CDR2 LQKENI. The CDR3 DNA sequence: TGTGCCAGCTCACCCCCCCGCGGAGCGGGAGAGGTATACGAGCAGTACTTC. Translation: CASSPPRGAGEVYEQYF.

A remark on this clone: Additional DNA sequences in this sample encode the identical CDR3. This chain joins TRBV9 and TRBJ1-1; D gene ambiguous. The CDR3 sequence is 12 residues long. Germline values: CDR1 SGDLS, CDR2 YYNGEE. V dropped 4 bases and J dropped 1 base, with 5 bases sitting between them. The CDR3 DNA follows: TGTGCCAGCAGCCCACAGAACACTGAAGCTTTCTTT. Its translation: CASSPQNTEAFF.

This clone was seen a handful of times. The CDR3 protein is CASSRTVPNTEAFF. The CDR3 DNA reads as TGCGCCAGCAGTCGGACAGTCCCGAACACTGAAGCTTTCTTT. V and J are TRBV5-1 and TRBJ1-1; D may be TRBD1 (6 bases). The CDR3 sequence is 14 residues long. Germline lookup yields CDR1 SGHRS and CDR2 YFSETQ. V lost 5 bases to trimming and J lost 1 base, with 12 bases between them.

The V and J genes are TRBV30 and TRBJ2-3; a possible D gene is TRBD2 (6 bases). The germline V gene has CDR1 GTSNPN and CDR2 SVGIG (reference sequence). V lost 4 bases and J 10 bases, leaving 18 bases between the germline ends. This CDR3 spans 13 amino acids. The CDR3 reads CAWTGLRPGAQYF. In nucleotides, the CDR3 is TGTGCCTGGACCGGGCTCAGGCCGGGAGCGCAGTATTTT.